The 32 T cell receptor beta chains listed next were all sequenced from one sample in a study of T cells in Graves' hyperthyroidism and ophthalmopathy (dated by TCRdb to the late 2010s). Libraries were made using multiplex PCR. TCRdb lists the instrument as Illumina HiSeq 2000. The TCR beta CDR3 regions were amplified from RNA transcripts. The TCR CDR3 was subjected to a first round of RT-PCR using the HTBI primer set and the Qiagen OneStep RT-PCR kit. In TCRdb, the public reads were trimmed at Q25 with fastp and aligned with MiXCR, with productive beta chains retained. Every entry covers one CDR3 protein and lists the most common genes and DNA from its rows. The sample profile shows roughly 570,000 distinct CDR3 sequences; roughly 14% of them were found once. The ten largest make up under 8% of the sample. Sequencing input: blood. These receptors were obtained from a woman between 25 and 40 years old with Graves' hyperthyroidism.

This clonotype was seen many times. This chain connects TRBV20-1 to TRBJ2-3, with 8 nucleotides matching TRBD2. Germline V lookup: CDR1 DFQATT, CDR2 SNEGSKA (reference sequence). The CDR3 sequence is 17 residues long. V shed 1 base, J shed 3 bases, and the junction held 12 bases outside the gene matches. The CDR3 bases are TGCAGTGCTAGAGGCCTCGGGAGGGCCGCTGGAACAGATACGCAGTATTTT. Encoded protein: CSARGLGRAAGTDTQYF.

The sample holds many counts of this clonotype. V gene TRBV7-8 combines with J gene TRBJ1-3; D is possibly TRBD1 (6 bases). The ends were cut back, 3 bases at V and 7 bases at J, with 19 bases in the middle. Germline CDR1 SGHVS, CDR2 FQNEAQ. The CDR3 covers 16 residues. CDR3: CASSFPDRGGANTIYF. The DNA for the CDR3 is TGTGCCAGCAGCTTCCCCGACCGCGGGGGCGCGAACACCATATATTTT.

This clonotype was recorded many times. The V gene is TRBV6-2 or TRBV6-3, the J gene TRBJ2-7, with D tentatively TRBD1 (6 bases). Germline V gives CDR1 MNHEY, CDR2 SVGEGT. The CDR3 extends over 13 amino acids. V lost 3 bases to trimming and J lost 6 bases, with 12 bases between them. CDR3: CASSYHRAAEQYF. CDR3 nucleotides: TGTGCCAGCAGTTATCACAGGGCGGCCGAGCAGTACTTC.

This chain connects TRBV5-6 to TRBJ2-7; 9 positions agree with TRBD1. The CDR3 is made up of 13 amino acids. Germline CDR1 reads SGHDT; CDR2 reads YYEEEE. With V trimmed by 4 bases and J by 3 bases, 2 bases remained unmatched. The CDR3 nucleotides are TGTGCCAGCAGCGGGACAGGGATCTACGAGCAGTACTTC. Translating gives CASSGTGIYEQYF.

The table lists this clonotype with many counts. The CDR3 bases are TGTGCCAGCAGTGTGGGACAGAGGAACACTGAAGCTTTCTTT. This gives the protein CASSVGQRNTEAFF. V gene TRBV6-1 combines with J gene TRBJ1-1; 7 positions agree with TRBD1. Germline CDR1 reads MNHNS; CDR2 reads SASEGT. V dropped 4 bases and J dropped 1; count of bases not matched to a gene: 3. The CDR3 length is 14 residues.

The rearrangement links TRBV7-9 to TRBJ2-1; 10 bases map to TRBD1. CDR1 and CDR2 (germline): SEHNR, FQNEAQ (reference sequence). The CDR3 runs 15 residues. With V trimmed by 3 bases and J by 8 bases, 7 bases remained unmatched. The CDR3 nucleotides read TGTGCCAGCAGCTTCGCCCCGGGACAGGGGTATGAGCAGTTCTTC. This sequence encodes CASSFAPGQGYEQFF.

The rearrangement links TRBV10-3 to TRBJ2-5; 11 bases map to TRBD1. Trimming cost V 8 bases and J 1 base; bases outside gene matches: 9. The CDR3 is 16 amino acids. CDR1 ENHRY and CDR2 SYGVKD come from the germline V gene. DNA of the CDR3: TGTGCCATCGGAAAGCCGGGACAGGGGGGCCAAGAGACCCAGTACTTC. Protein product: CAIGKPGQGGQETQYF.

This clonotype has only a few counts. The chain employs TRBV11-2 and TRBJ2-1, with 10 bases matching TRBD1. Germline loops: CDR1 SGHAT, CDR2 FQNNGV. The length of the CDR3 is 19 residues. V dropped 4 bases and J dropped 7; count of bases not matched to a gene: 19. This CDR3 is CASSSPRDRGPLPHNEQFF. DNA of the CDR3: TGTGCCAGCAGCTCCCCCCGGGACAGGGGACCCTTACCCCATAATGAGCAGTTCTTC.

V gene TRBV30 combines with J gene TRBJ2-2, with 7 bases lining up with TRBD2. The CDR3 totals 14 residues. The V gene's germline CDR1 is GTSNPN and CDR2 SVGIG (reference sequence). V was pared by 3 bases and J by 5 bases, with 6 bases of the junction left unmatched. The CDR3 here is CAWRLAEQTGELFF. CDR3 nucleotide sequence: TGTGCCTGGAGGCTAGCGGAGCAGACCGGGGAGCTGTTTTTT.

This clonotype was detected only a few times. The gene calls are TRBV20-1 and TRBJ2-7, with TRBD1 matching over 7 bases. This CDR3 has 16 residues. Trimming took 6 bases from V and 3 from J; bases not matched to a gene: 17. Germline loops: CDR1 DFQATT, CDR2 SNEGSKA (reference sequence). The CDR3 nucleotides read TGCAGTGCCCCCAGGGGTACCGGGACAGACAACTACGAGCAGTACTTC. This gives the protein CSAPRGTGTDNYEQYF.

In its sample, this clonotype was seen many times. V and J are TRBV7-9 and TRBJ1-4; D call uncertain. V dropped 1 base and J dropped 5 bases, with 11 bases sitting between them. This CDR3 is 15 amino acids long. Looked up from germline, CDR1 is SEHNR and CDR2 is FQNEAQ (reference sequence). The CDR3 DNA reads TGTGCCAGCAGCTTAGTCGGGAGAATCAATGAAAAACTGTTTTTT. Its translation: CASSLVGRINEKLFF.

The genes are TRBV28 and TRBJ2-7; D gene ambiguous. Germline-derived CDR1 and CDR2 are MDHEN and SYDVKM. This CDR3 region has 13 residues. The V and J ends lost 1 base and 6 bases respectively, with 10 bases between them. The CDR3 spells CASSLSLRVEQYF. In DNA, the CDR3 is TGTGCCAGCAGTTTATCCCTCCGGGTCGAGCAGTACTTC.

The gene calls are TRBV12-3 or TRBV12-4 and TRBJ2-2; D gene ambiguous. The CDR3 is 13 residues long. Trimming shortened V by 2 bases and J by 7 bases, and 8 bases separated the two germline ends. The CDR3 DNA reads TGTGCCAGCAGTTTAAGGCTAAGCGGGGAGCTGTTTTTT. It encodes CASSLRLSGELFF.

This clonotype was found a few times. Compared with germline, one end of the junction differs, possibly owing to a read error. The chain links TRBV13 to TRBJ2-7, with 15 bases lining up with TRBD2. The V gene's germline CDR1 is PRHDT and CDR2 FYEKMQ (reference sequence). CDR3 size: 16 residues. CDR3 protein: CASSLGGTSGRYGQYF. DNA of the CDR3: TGTGCCAGCAGCTTAGGCGGGACTAGCGGGAGGTACGGGCAGTACTTC.

This clonotype was counted many times. The J gene is TRBJ1-5, the V gene TRBV6-5, with D possibly being TRBD1 (5 bases). Looked up from germline, CDR1 is MNHEY and CDR2 is SVGAGI. The CDR3 consists of 14 residues. Trimming took 2 bases from V and 2 from J, leaving 7 bases between them. As DNA, the CDR3 is TGTGCCAGCAGTTACGGGGGTGGCAATCAGCCCCAGCATTTT. Its translation: CASSYGGGNQPQHF.

On this clonotype itself: This could be a read error, since a much larger clone is one nucleotide away. V usage is TRBV15 and J usage is TRBJ2-7; D possibly corresponds to TRBD2 (6 bases). CDR1 and CDR2 (germline): LNHNV, YYDKDF (reference sequence). This CDR3 is built from 16 residues. V dropped 0 bases and J dropped 5 bases, with 17 bases sitting between them. CDR3 protein: CATSRDASRRADEQYF. For the CDR3, the DNA is TGTGCCACCAGCAGAGACGCAAGCAGGAGGGCCGACGAGCAGTACTTC.

There are many counts of this clonotype. CDR3 DNA: TGTGCCAGCAGCCCAGGACAGGAATACACCGGGGAGCTGTTTTTT. It yields the protein CASSPGQEYTGELFF. The chain carries TRBV7-2 and TRBJ2-2; the match to TRBD1 covers 7 bases. Trimming took 5 bases from V and 3 from J; bases not matched to a gene: 6. The CDR3 contains 15 residues. Germline V gene lookup returns CDR1 SGHTA and CDR2 FQGNSA.

The rearrangement links TRBV5-6 to TRBJ2-3; the D gene could be TRBD1 or TRBD2 (6 bases each). From germline, CDR1 is SGHDT and CDR2 YYEEEE. The CDR3 sequence is 16 residues long. Trimming pared 2 bases from V and 1 base from J, leaving 14 bases between. The CDR3 nucleotides are TGTGCCAGCAGCTTTAGTTGGGGGGCGGGCACAGATACGCAGTATTTT. Encoded protein: CASSFSWGAGTDTQYF.

The table lists this clonotype with a count of one. In this CDR3 the conserved last residue, phenylalanine or tryptophan, is missing, so a read error is likely. The gene calls are TRBV10-3 and TRBJ2-2, with 11 bases fitting TRBD2. The CDR3 has 13 amino acids. Germline CDR1 reads ENHRY; CDR2 reads SYGVKD. J gave up 4 bases and V 8 bases, and 0 bases lay outside the gene matches. This CDR3 reads CAIGTSGTGELFL. The CDR3 coding sequence is TGTGCCATCGGGACTAGCGGCACCGGGGAGCTGTTTCTT.

V usage is TRBV5-1 and J usage is TRBJ2-7; D gene uncertain. The CDR3 sequence is 13 residues long. Trimming cost V 0 bases and J 6 bases, with 10 bases left between them. The germline V gene encodes CDR1 SGHRS and CDR2 YFSETQ. CDR3 residues: CASSLASSPEQYF. In DNA, the CDR3 is TGCGCCAGCAGCTTGGCCTCATCCCCCGAGCAGTACTTC.

This clonotype was counted at least ten times. The V and J genes are TRBV6-2 or TRBV6-3 and TRBJ1-5; D may be TRBD1 (6 bases). This CDR3 comprises 15 residues. V shed 6 bases and J shed 6 bases, with 18 bases lying between them. CDR1 and CDR2 (germline): MNHEY, SVGEGT. This CDR3 reads CASRSSGAIGQPQHF. The CDR3 DNA sequence: TGTGCCAGCAGGAGCTCAGGGGCAATCGGTCAGCCCCAGCATTTT.

Turning to this clonotype: A much more abundant neighbour one base away suggests this may be a read error. Here the CDR3 omits its conserved ending phenylalanine or tryptophan, so a read error is the likely source. The rearrangement uses TRBV20-1 and TRBJ2-7; D is tentatively TRBD1 or TRBD2 (5 bases each). Germline values: CDR1 DFQATT, CDR2 SNEGSKA (reference sequence). CDR3 length: 13 amino acids. The V end was cut by 2 bases, the J end by 2 bases, with 10 bases between. The CDR3 loop is CSARRDQTYEQYL. CDR3 DNA: TGCAGTGCTAGAAGGGACCAGACCTACGAGCAGTACCTC.

This sequence joins TRBV6-9 and TRBJ2-1; no reliable D call. The CDR3 is 13 residues long. From germline, CDR1 is MNHGY and CDR2 SVAAGI. V dropped 5 bases and J dropped 15 bases, with 20 bases sitting between them. The CDR3 sequence: CASSILKGRMRFF. CDR3 in DNA: TGTGCCAGCAGTATTCTGAAGGGCCGAATGCGGTTCTTC.

About this clonotype: A much larger clone lies one base from this, so it may be a read error. The CDR3 coding sequence is TGCAGTGCGCTATTATTGGGACTAGGGTCCGCAGATACGCAGTATTTT. This encodes CSALLLGLGSADTQYF. The V gene is TRBV20-1, the J gene TRBJ2-3, with 8 bases matching TRBD2. The CDR3 covers 16 residues. Unmatched junction bases numbered 15, after V lost 6 bases and J lost 4 bases. Germline V CDR1 and CDR2: DFQATT, SNEGSKA (reference sequence).

This clonotype has at least ten counts. The chain couples TRBV7-3 to TRBJ2-1; TRBD2 matches at 7 bases. The CDR3 contains 18 residues. Trimming at V came to 2 bases and at J to 6 bases, leaving 16 bases not matched to a gene. Looked up from germline, CDR1 is SGHTA and CDR2 is FQGTGA. The CDR3 sequence: CASSLVGGGEGGLNEQFF. The CDR3 bases are TGTGCCAGCAGCTTAGTCGGTGGGGGGGAGGGCGGCCTCAATGAGCAGTTCTTC.

This clonotype was observed at least ten times. The rearrangement joins TRBV6-1 to TRBJ2-7; possibly TRBD1 or TRBD2 for D (5 bases each). The length of the CDR3 is 16 residues. Germline assignment: CDR1 MNHNS and CDR2 SASEGT. V gave up 10 bases and J gave up 0 bases, with 22 bases separating them. In DNA form, the CDR3 reads TGTGCCACCGACTACCTACCGGGGCCCCTCTCCTACGAGCAGTACTTC. It specifies CATDYLPGPLSYEQYF.

The V call is TRBV24-1, the J call TRBJ1-2, with TRBD1 identical over 7 bases. Germline V gives CDR1 KGHDR, CDR2 SFDVKD. The ends lost 1 base at V and 6 bases at J; junction bases unmatched: 4. There are 14 residues in the CDR3. The CDR3 sequence: CATSDLTGVDGYTF. The CDR3 DNA sequence: TGTGCCACCAGTGATTTAACAGGGGTGGATGGCTACACCTTC.

The rearrangement links TRBV10-3 to TRBJ2-1; 9 bases align to TRBD2. Germline CDR1 and CDR2: ENHRY and SYGVKD. The CDR3 has 16 residues. V was pared by 0 bases and J by 9 bases, with 9 bases of the junction left unmatched. In DNA, the CDR3 is TGTGCCATCAGTGAGTCAGGCGGGAGGGCCGGCGGTGAGCAGTTCTTC. This translates into CAISESGGRAGGEQFF.

Remarks on this clonotype: One end of the junction fails to match germline, which may point to a read error. V usage is TRBV7-3 and J usage is TRBJ2-5, with D perhaps TRBD1 (5 bases). CDR1 SGHTA and CDR2 FQGTGA come from the germline V gene. CDR3 length equals 15 residues. CDR3 in DNA: TGTGTCAGCAGCTTAAATGCAGGGTTGGTCGAGACCCAGTACTTC. This gives the protein CVSSLNAGLVETQYF.

This clonotype was recorded at least ten times. The J gene is TRBJ1-1, the V gene TRBV20-1; no clear D gene. This CDR3 has 13 residues. Germline CDR1 and CDR2: DFQATT and SNEGSKA (reference sequence). Trimming shortened V by 2 bases and J by 1 base, and 8 bases separated the two germline ends. CDR3 DNA sequence: TGCAGTGCTAGACAGCTCTCGAACACTGAAGCTTTCTTT. It yields the protein CSARQLSNTEAFF.

The chain is built from TRBV7-6 and TRBJ2-1; no firm D call. There are 13 residues in the CDR3. With 0 bases removed from V and 8 bases from J, the gap between germline ends came to 8 bases. Germline-derived CDR1 and CDR2 are SGHVS and FNYEAQ. The CDR3 nucleotides read TGTGCCAGCAGCTTAGCGGTCTTGGATGAGCAGTTCTTC. It encodes CASSLAVLDEQFF.

The V gene is TRBV6-6, the J gene TRBJ2-4; 12 bases align to TRBD2. CDR3 length: 17 amino acids. V gave up 0 bases and J gave up 3 bases; unmatched junction bases: 3. Germline CDR1 MNHNY, CDR2 SVGAGI (reference sequence). DNA for the CDR3: TGTGCCAGCAGTTACTCACCTAGCGGGAGGGACAAAAACATTCAGTACTTC. It encodes CASSYSPSGRDKNIQYF.